This T cell receptor beta chain was found in a study of shared clonotypes between healthy human individuals. Study-level results: Estimated richness was generally greater in naive than memory subsets. Non-shared clonotypes showed lower generation probabilities than clonotypes common to all four donors. Enrolling few donors narrowed the genetic and exposure-history diversity that was represented.

Regarding this clone: Its antigen is not known.

The table came from immunoSEQ multiplex PCR; TCRdb's copy has only in-frame clones and leaves some out. The sample has 850,000 to 1,200,000 clones; approximately 76% are singletons. The V gene lost 5 bases and the J gene lost 1 base, with 8 bases spanning the gap. Germline-derived CDR1 and CDR2 are KGHSH and LQKENI. The CDR3 consists of 13 residues. Specimen: memory CD4+ T cells sorted from blood. The sample's subset: CD45RA-negative fraction. The V gene is TRBV18, the J gene TRBJ2-5; D possibly corresponds to TRBD2 (5 bases). The receptor comes from a man aged 18 to 35 in good health. The CDR3 sequence is CASSFGLQETQYF. As DNA, the CDR3 is TGTGCCAGCTCATTTGGACTCCAAGAGACCCAGTACTTC.